This T cell receptor beta chain derives from a study of T cells in tuberculosis. The assay was immunoSEQ multiplex PCR, and TCRdb's table has in-frame clones only and misses some. The sample lists more than 35,000 clones; around 92% were seen once. Unmatched junction bases numbered 9, after V lost 2 bases and J lost 6 bases. The CDR3 is 16 amino acids. Germline V gives CDR1 SGHTA, CDR2 FQGNSA. The sequence came from a donor aged 5 to 30 with latent tuberculosis or without tuberculosis infection. Some clones in this sample may be carry-over from other donors' samples. The chain carries TRBV7-2 and TRBJ2-3; 9 nucleotides line up with TRBD1. The specimen was PBMCs. The CDR3 here is CASSLWTGTGRDTQYF. The CDR3 bases are TGTGCCAGCAGCTTATGGACCGGGACAGGGAGGGATACGCAGTATTTT.